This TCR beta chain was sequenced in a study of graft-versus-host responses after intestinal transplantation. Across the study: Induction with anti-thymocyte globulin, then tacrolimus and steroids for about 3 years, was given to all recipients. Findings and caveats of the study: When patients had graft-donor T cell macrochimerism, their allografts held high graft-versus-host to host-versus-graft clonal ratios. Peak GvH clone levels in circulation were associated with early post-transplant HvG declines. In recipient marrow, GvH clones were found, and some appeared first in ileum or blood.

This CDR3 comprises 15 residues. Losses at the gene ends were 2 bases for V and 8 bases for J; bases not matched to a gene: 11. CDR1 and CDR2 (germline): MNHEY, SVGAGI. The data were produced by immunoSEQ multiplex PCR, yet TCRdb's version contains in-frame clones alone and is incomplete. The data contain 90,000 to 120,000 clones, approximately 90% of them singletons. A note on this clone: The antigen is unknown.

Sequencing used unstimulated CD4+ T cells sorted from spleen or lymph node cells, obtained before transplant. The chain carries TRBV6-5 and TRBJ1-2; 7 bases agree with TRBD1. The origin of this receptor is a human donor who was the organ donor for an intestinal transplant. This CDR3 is CASSYDGRGTGGYTF. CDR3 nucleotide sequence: TGTGCCAGCAGTTACGATGGCAGGGGGACGGGCGGCTACACCTTC.